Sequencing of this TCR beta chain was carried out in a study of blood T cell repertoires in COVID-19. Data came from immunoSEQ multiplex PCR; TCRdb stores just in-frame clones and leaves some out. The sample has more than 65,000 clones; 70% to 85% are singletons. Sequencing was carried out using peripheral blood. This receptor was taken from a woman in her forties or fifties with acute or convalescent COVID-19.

The CDR3: CASSNRHRVEYNEQFF. CDR3 nucleotides: TGTGCCAGTAGTAACCGTCACCGGGTAGAGTACAATGAGCAGTTCTTC. The chain joins TRBV19 to TRBJ2-1, with D unresolved. From germline, CDR1 is LNHDA and CDR2 SQIVND (reference sequence). V was clipped by 4 bases and J by 4 bases, with 17 bases between them. This CDR3 comprises 16 residues.